This TCR beta chain was retrieved from a study of T cell responses to AZD1222 COVID-19 vaccine. Using immunoSEQ multiplex PCR, the repertoire was profiled, and TCRdb retains in-frame clones only, with some absent. The data contain 130,000 to 150,000 clones, around nine tenths of them seen just once; the ten biggest clones take up roughly 2.8%. CDR1 and CDR2 (germline): SGHDN, FVKESK. V lost 1 base to trimming and J lost 5 bases, with 6 bases between them. CDR3 size: 13 residues. The sequencing used peripheral blood, collected on day 0 of MenACWY control vaccination. The sequence was obtained from an adult in good health. The chain links TRBV14 to TRBJ1-3; D uncertain. CDR3 residues: CASSQVPRNTIYF. The CDR3 DNA is TGTGCCAGCAGCCAAGTCCCGCGAAACACCATATATTTT.